The source of this T cell receptor beta chain is a study of blood T cell repertoires in COVID-19. From germline, CDR1 is DFQATT and CDR2 SNEGSKA (reference sequence). CDR3 length: 15 amino acids. V lost 3 bases to trimming and J lost 2 bases, with 16 bases between them. TCRdb's copy holds only in-frame clones and misses some; the assay was immunoSEQ multiplex PCR. Counted here are about 52,000 clones, around 83% occurring once; the ten biggest clones make up roughly 7.1%. This clone has a single count. V and J are TRBV20-1 and TRBJ1-1, with D unresolved. Sequencing was performed on peripheral blood. This receptor was identified in a man aged 65 to 85 with active COVID-19. The CDR3 nucleotides read TGCAGTGCTAGTGAGTTCCGGAGGGTTAACACTGAAGCTTTCTTT. Residues: CSASEFRRVNTEAFF.